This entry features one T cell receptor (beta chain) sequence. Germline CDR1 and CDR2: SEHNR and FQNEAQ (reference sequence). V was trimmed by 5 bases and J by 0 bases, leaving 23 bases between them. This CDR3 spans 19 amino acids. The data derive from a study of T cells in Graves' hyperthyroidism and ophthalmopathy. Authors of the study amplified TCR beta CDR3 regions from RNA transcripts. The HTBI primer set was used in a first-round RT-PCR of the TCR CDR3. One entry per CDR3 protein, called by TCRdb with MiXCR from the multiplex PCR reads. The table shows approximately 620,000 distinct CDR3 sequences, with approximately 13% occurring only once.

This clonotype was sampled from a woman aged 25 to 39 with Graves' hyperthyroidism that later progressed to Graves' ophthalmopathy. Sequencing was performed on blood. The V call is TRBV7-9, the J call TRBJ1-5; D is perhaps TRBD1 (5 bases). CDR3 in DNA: TGTGCCAGCAGCCCCCTGGGCCAGGGAATCCCCTATAGCAATCAGCCCCAGCATTTT. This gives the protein CASSPLGQGIPYSNQPQHF.